The rows below give T cell receptor beta chains drawn from one sample of a study of CD8 T cells in Susac syndrome. TCRdb reanalysed the immunoSEQ multiplex PCR reads using MiXCR and keeps one entry per CDR3 protein. The table has approximately 170,000 distinct CDR3 sequences, approximately 94% seen once. Sequenced input: CD4+ T cells from PBMCs. These receptors all come from a human donor with multiple sclerosis. CDR3s include the opening cysteine and the closing phenylalanine or tryptophan. Each record gives: D gene, J gene, clone size, V gene, CDR3 DNA, CDR3 protein. D genes are given only for firm matches. Clone size is not always given. Where it is, it says once, few, many or a class for expanded clones.

-,TRBJ2-1,-,TRBV10-3,TGTGCCATCAGCAACCGCGGGGATAGCTACAATGAGCAGTTCTTC,CAISNRGDSYNEQFF
-,TRBJ1-5,-,TRBV15,TGTGCCACCAGCGGGAGACAGCCCAAACCGCATCAGCCCCAGCATTTT,CATSGRQPKPHQPQHF
TRBD2,TRBJ2-7,-,TRBV7-8,TGTGCCAGCAGCCCCTCCCTCCGGACTAGGAATAGGTACGAGCAGTACTTC,CASSPSLRTRNRYEQYF
TRBD2,TRBJ2-3,-,TRBV6-6,TGTGCCAGCAGTTACTCACGGGAGGTGGCAGATACGCAGTATTTT,CASSYSREVADTQYF
-,TRBJ1-3,-,TRBV20-1,TGCAGTGCTAGCGAAACAGTTAGGGCTGGAAACACCATATATTTT,CSASETVRAGNTIYF
TRBD2,TRBJ2-2,once,TRBV27,TGTGCCAGCAGGGGGAGGGCCTTTGGGGCCGGGGAGCTGTTTTTT,CASRGRAFGAGELFF
TRBD2,TRBJ2-7,-,TRBV7-2,TGTGCCAGCAGCTTAGGAGCGGGAGTAGGGGAGCAGTACTTC,CASSLGAGVGEQYF
-,TRBJ2-7,once,TRBV20-1,TGCAGTGCTAGTTGGCAGGGTTACGAGCAGTACTTC,CSASWQGYEQYF
-,TRBJ1-1,-,TRBV3-1,TGTGCCAGCAGCCAAAGAGGGGCCCCTTCGGCATTCTTT,CASSQRGAPSAFF
-,TRBJ1-2,-,TRBV12-3/TRBV12-4,TGTGCCAGCAGTTTTTCCCCCAGTGGTTATGGCTACACCTTC,CASSFSPSGYGYTF
TRBD1,TRBJ2-5,-,TRBV24-1,TGTGCCACCAGTGAACCGAGACAGGGGGATGACCAAGAGACCCAGTACTTC,CATSEPRQGDDQETQYF
-,TRBJ1-5,once,TRBV18,TGTGCCAGCTCACCTCTACAGGGAGCCCAGCCCCAGCATTTT,CASSPLQGAQPQHF
-,TRBJ1-4,-,TRBV14,TGTGCCAGCAGCCAAGATTACAGGAATGAAAAACTGTTTTTT,CASSQDYRNEKLFF
TRBD1,TRBJ1-3,-,TRBV18,TGTGCCAGCTCACCAAATCAGCCCCGGACAGGCTCTGGAAACACCATATATTTT,CASSPNQPRTGSGNTIYF
-,TRBJ1-5,-,TRBV6-6,TGTGCCAGCAGTCGTAGACAGGTGGGCGAGCCCCAGCATTTT,CASSRRQVGEPQHF
-,TRBJ2-1,-,TRBV4-3,TGCGCCAGCAGCCAAGATAGACACAATGAGCAGTTCTTC,CASSQDRHNEQFF